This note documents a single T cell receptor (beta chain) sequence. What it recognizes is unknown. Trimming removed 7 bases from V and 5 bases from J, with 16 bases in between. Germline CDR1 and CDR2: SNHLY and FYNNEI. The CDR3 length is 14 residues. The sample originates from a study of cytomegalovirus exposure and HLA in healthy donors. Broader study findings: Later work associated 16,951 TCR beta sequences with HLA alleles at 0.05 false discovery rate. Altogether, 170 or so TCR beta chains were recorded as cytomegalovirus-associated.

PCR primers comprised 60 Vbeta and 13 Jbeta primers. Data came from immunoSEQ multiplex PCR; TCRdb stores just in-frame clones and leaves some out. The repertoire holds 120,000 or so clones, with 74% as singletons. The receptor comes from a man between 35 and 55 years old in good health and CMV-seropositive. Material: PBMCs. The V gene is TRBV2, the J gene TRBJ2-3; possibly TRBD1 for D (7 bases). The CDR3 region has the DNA TGTGCCAGCAAGGCGGTCCAGGGGGGAGATACGCAGTATTTT. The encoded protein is CASKAVQGGDTQYF.